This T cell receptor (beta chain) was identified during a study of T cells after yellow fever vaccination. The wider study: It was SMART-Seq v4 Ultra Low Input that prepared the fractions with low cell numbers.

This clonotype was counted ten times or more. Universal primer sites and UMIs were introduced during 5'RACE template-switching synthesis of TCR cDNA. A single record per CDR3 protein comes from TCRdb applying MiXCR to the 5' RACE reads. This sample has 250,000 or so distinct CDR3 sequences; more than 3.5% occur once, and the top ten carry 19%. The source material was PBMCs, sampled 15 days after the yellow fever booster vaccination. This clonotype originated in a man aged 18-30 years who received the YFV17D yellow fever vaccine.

CDR3 in amino acids: CSADPGSTEAFF. In nucleotides, the CDR3 is TGCAGTGCCGATCCAGGGAGCACTGAAGCTTTCTTT. The chain is built from TRBV20-1 and TRBJ1-1, with a tentative D call TRBD1 (5 bases). The CDR3 length is 12 residues. CDR1 is DFQATT, CDR2 SNEGSKA, per germline (reference sequence). V dropped 6 bases and J dropped 4 bases, with 12 bases sitting between them.